The 17 T cell receptor beta chains below all came from one sample that was sequenced in a study of CD8 T cells in Susac syndrome. The authors reverse transcribed roughly 0.5 to 1 ug RNA with random hexamers. TCRdb processed the immunoSEQ multiplex PCR reads anew with MiXCR; each CDR3 protein has one entry. The table has 250,000 to 300,000 distinct CDR3 sequences, approximately 89% seen once. What was sequenced was CD8+ T cells from PBMCs. Receptors originate from a human donor with multiple sclerosis.

DNA of the CDR3: TGTGCCAGCAGTTCCGGGGAGTTACCCTACAATGAGCAGTTCTTC. Amino acids: CASSSGELPYNEQFF. The chain couples TRBV27 to TRBJ2-1; a possible D gene is TRBD2 (5 bases). This CDR3 is 15 amino acids long. Trimming cost V 4 bases and J 2 bases, with 12 bases left between them. Germline-derived CDR1 and CDR2 are MNHEY and SMNVEV (reference sequence).

V usage is TRBV7-2 and J usage is TRBJ2-3; possible D gene TRBD1, 6 bases. With 5 bases removed from V and 4 bases from J, the gap between germline ends came to 13 bases. CDR1 is SGHTA, CDR2 FQGNSA, per germline. The CDR3 contains 14 residues. The CDR3 region has the DNA TGTGCCAGCAGCATCTTGACAGGTTCAGATACGCAGTATTTT. It encodes CASSILTGSDTQYF.

The chain recombines TRBV3-1 with TRBJ2-3; D may be TRBD1 or TRBD2 (5 bases each). Trimming stripped 1 base from V and 6 bases from J, with 17 bases between. CDR1 and CDR2 from the germline V gene are LGHDT and YNNKEL (reference sequence). This CDR3 region has 16 residues. This CDR3 reads CASSQGTGQLQDTQYF. The CDR3 DNA sequence: TGTGCCAGCAGCCAAGGGACGGGGCAGCTACAGGATACGCAGTATTTT.

In DNA, the CDR3 is TGTGCCAGTAGTATAGATCGGACAGGGTGGGAGAACACTGAAGCTTTCTTT. This codes for CASSIDRTGWENTEAFF. This sequence joins TRBV19 and TRBJ1-1, with TRBD1 matching 8 bases. The V and J ends lost 0 bases and 1 base, in that order; junction bases with no gene match: 7. The germline gives CDR1 LNHDA, CDR2 SQIVND (reference sequence). This CDR3 spans 17 amino acids.

The V gene is TRBV4-3, the J gene TRBJ1-2; 10 bases match TRBD1. J gave up 6 bases and V 4 bases, and 5 bases lay outside the gene matches. The CDR3 spans 14 residues. Germline CDR1 reads LGHNA; CDR2 reads YSLEER. The DNA for the CDR3 is TGCGCCAGCAGCCGCGACAGGGGGCGAGATGGCTACACCTTC. Protein product: CASSRDRGRDGYTF.

The V and J genes are TRBV7-2 and TRBJ2-7, with TRBD1 matching over 9 bases. Per germline, CDR1 SGHTA and CDR2 FQGNSA. The CDR3 is made up of 14 amino acids. Trimming at V came to 5 bases and at J to 4 bases, leaving 6 bases not matched to a gene. CDR3 sequence: CASSPAGTGYEQYF. The CDR3 DNA reads TGTGCCAGCAGCCCCGCCGGGACAGGGTACGAGCAGTACTTC.

CDR3 region: CASSPGGPAYEQYF. CDR3 DNA sequence: TGTGCCAGCAGTCCGGGAGGGCCCGCCTACGAGCAGTACTTC. This chain connects TRBV27 to TRBJ2-7; TRBD2 matches 8 bases. V shed 5 bases and J 2 bases; nucleotides not matched to a gene: 5. Per germline, CDR1 MNHEY and CDR2 SMNVEV (reference sequence). CDR3 size: 14 residues.

The chain couples TRBV28 to TRBJ2-7, with 8 bases aligning to TRBD1. Germline V lookup: CDR1 MDHEN, CDR2 SYDVKM. V dropped 4 bases and J dropped 2; count of bases not matched to a gene: 7. The CDR3 totals 15 residues. As DNA, the CDR3 is TGTGCCAGCAGTTCCCTCGGACAGGGTACCTACGAGCAGTACTTC. It codes for CASSSLGQGTYEQYF.

The chain combines TRBV6-5 with TRBJ1-2; tentatively, D is TRBD1 (5 bases). The germline CDR1 and CDR2 sequences are MNHEY and SVGAGI. V shed 1 base and J shed 5 bases, with 8 bases lying between them. The CDR3 is 13 amino acids. CDR3 in amino acids: CASSYWDRYGYTF. The CDR3 coding sequence is TGTGCCAGCAGTTACTGGGACCGATATGGCTACACCTTC.

The chain joins TRBV18 to TRBJ2-5; weak D call: TRBD2 (6 bases). The germline CDR1 and CDR2 sequences are KGHSH and LQKENI. V was cut by 2 bases and J by 2 bases, with 12 bases left in between. This CDR3 is built from 15 residues. CDR3 bases: TGTGCCAGCTCACCAACCAAGGGACTGCAAGAGACCCAGTACTTC. It translates to CASSPTKGLQETQYF. The full variable domain, completed using reference TRBV18 and TRBJ2-5, is NAGVMQNPRHLVRRRGQEARLRCSPMKGHSHVYWYRQLPEEGLKFMVYLQKENIIDESGMPKERFSAEFPKEGPSILRIQQVVRGDSAAYFCASSPTKGLQETQYFGPGTRLLVL.

The chain combines TRBV15 with TRBJ1-2; D unclear. There are 15 residues in the CDR3. CDR1 and CDR2 (germline): LNHNV, YYDKDF (reference sequence). With 0 bases removed from V and 7 bases from J, the gap between germline ends came to 15 bases. CDR3 sequence reads: CATSRDKSPLGGYTF. CDR3 DNA sequence: TGTGCCACCAGCAGAGATAAGAGTCCATTAGGTGGCTACACCTTC. The full variable domain, in which reference TRBV15 and TRBJ1-2 provide the parts outside the CDR3, is DAMVIQNPRYQVTQFGKPVTLSCSQTLNHNVMYWYQQKSSQAPKLLFHYYDKDFNNEADTPDNFQSRRPNTSFCFLDIRSPGLGDTAMYLCATSRDKSPLGGYTFGSGTRLTVV.

The chain joins TRBV7-9 to TRBJ1-2; no clear D. Looked up from germline, CDR1 is SEHNR and CDR2 is FQNEAQ (reference sequence). V was clipped by 3 bases and J by 3 bases, with 14 bases between them. The CDR3 consists of 15 residues. CDR3 in amino acids: CASSFISGSDYGYTF. DNA for the CDR3: TGTGCCAGCAGCTTCATCTCAGGCTCTGACTATGGCTACACCTTC.

V usage is TRBV7-9 and J usage is TRBJ1-1, with D uncertain. Germline V gene sequence: CDR1 SEHNR, CDR2 FQNEAQ (reference sequence). V was shortened by 5 bases and J by 0 bases, with 13 bases between the two germline ends. The CDR3 sequence is 15 residues long. The CDR3 protein is CASSPRARMNTEAFF. The CDR3 DNA reads TGTGCCAGCAGCCCTCGGGCGCGGATGAACACTGAAGCTTTCTTT.

V is TRBV7-2 and J is TRBJ2-1; D possibly corresponds to TRBD2 (6 bases). CDR3 length: 14 amino acids. Trimming took off 2 bases at V and 8 bases at J, with 13 bases between the two ends. Germline-derived CDR1 and CDR2 are SGHTA and FQGNSA. As DNA, the CDR3 is TGTGCCAGCAGCTTAAGGGACTGGCCTGATGAGCAGTTCTTC. Translating it yields CASSLRDWPDEQFF.

The chain uses TRBV28 and TRBJ1-1; 8 bases are a match to TRBD1. Trimming took 6 bases from V and 4 from J; bases not matched to a gene: 16. The CDR3 contains 17 residues. Germline values: CDR1 MDHEN, CDR2 SYDVKM. CDR3 in DNA: TGTGCCAGCAGCCAACTCACCCAGGGGGCATCCGGCACTGAAGCTTTCTTT. Residues: CASSQLTQGASGTEAFF.

This clonotype was seen once. The rearrangement uses TRBV28 and TRBJ2-1, with a weak D call TRBD2 (5 bases). Deletions cut 3 bases from V and 0 bases from J, with 6 bases between. From germline, CDR1 is MDHEN and CDR2 SYDVKM. This CDR3 spans 14 amino acids. As DNA, the CDR3 is TGTGCCAGCAGTTTCCGGGACTCCTACAATGAGCAGTTCTTC. Amino acids: CASSFRDSYNEQFF.

The rearrangement joins TRBV23-1 to TRBJ2-7; no definite D call. TRBV23-1 is annotated as an ORF whose role is uncertain. The CDR3 is 9 residues long. Between the trimmed V and J ends, which lost 8 bases and 3 bases, there was a span of 2 bases. In DNA, the CDR3 is TGCGCCAGCCACTACGAGCAGTACTTC. Protein: CASHYEQYF.